These T cell receptor beta chains were read from a single sample in a study of CD8 T cells in Susac syndrome. TCRdb called the immunoSEQ multiplex PCR reads again in MiXCR, with one record for every CDR3 protein. The sample yields approximately 140,000 distinct CDR3 sequences, 75% to 90% seen once. Sequenced: CD8+ T cells from PBMCs. These receptors all stem from a human donor with multiple sclerosis. Each CDR3 is given with its conserved first and last residue. The D gene is left open where the match is weak. Some rows have no size entry. The others give once, few or many, or a class for an expanded clone.

size | J | D | V | DNA | CDR3
. | TRBJ1-5 | . | TRBV19 | TGTGCCAGTAGTTGGGTCCTTAATCAGCCCCAGCATTTT | CASSWVLNQPQHF
. | TRBJ1-2 | TRBD1 | TRBV12-5 | TGTGCTAGTGGTTTGGTACCCCGACAGGGTGGGGGCTATGGCTACACCTTC | CASGLVPRQGGGYGYTF
. | TRBJ1-4 | . | TRBV2 | TGTGCCAGCAACCTAAACCAAAGACAGGTCTCTAATGAAAAACTGTTTTTT | CASNLNQRQVSNEKLFF
once | TRBJ2-5 | TRBD2 | TRBV25-1 | TGTGCCAGCACACTGGGGGGGGAAGAGACCCAGTACTTC | CASTLGGEETQYF
. | TRBJ1-5 | . | TRBV19 | TGTGCCAGTAGTGCGGATAGTTATAGCAATCAGCCCCAGCATTTT | CASSADSYSNQPQHF
few | TRBJ2-1 | . | TRBV5-1 | TGCGCCAGCAGCTTGTCCCACAATGAGCAGTTCTTC | CASSLSHNEQFF
. | TRBJ2-1 | . | TRBV27 | TGTGCCAGCAGTCCTAATAGCCCGTCCGTCGAGCAGTTCTTC | CASSPNSPSVEQFF
. | TRBJ2-1 | TRBD1 | TRBV19 | TGTGCCAGTAGCCAGGGACAGGGGATGGATGAGCAGTTCTTC | CASSQGQGMDEQFF
few | TRBJ2-2 | TRBD2 | TRBV7-9 | TGTGCCAGCAGCCTGCCGGGGGGTGAGGCCGGGGAGCTGTTTTTT | CASSLPGGEAGELFF
few | TRBJ2-1 | . | TRBV6-2/TRBV6-3 | TGTGCCAGCAGTTTCACAGGGAATGAGCAGTTCTTC | CASSFTGNEQFF
. | TRBJ2-1 | . | TRBV7-9 | TGTGCCAGCAGCAGCAACCGGGACTCCTTGGATGAGCAGTTCTTC | CASSSNRDSLDEQFF
. | TRBJ2-1 | . | TRBV19 | TGTGCCAGTAGTCATAGCGGCAGCTCCTACAATGAGCAGTTCTTC | CASSHSGSSYNEQFF
. | TRBJ2-1 | . | TRBV5-5 | TGTGCCAGCAGCTTCGCGGGCCTAAGTATCAATGAGCAGTTCTTC | CASSFAGLSINEQFF
. | TRBJ1-2 | TRBD1 | TRBV20-1 | TGCAGTGCTAGAGATCCCGGGACAGACTATGGCTACACCTTC | CSARDPGTDYGYTF
. | TRBJ2-3 | . | TRBV10-3 | TGTGCCATCAGAGAGGGCGCCACAGATACGCAGTATTTT | CAIREGATDTQYF
. | TRBJ1-6 | . | TRBV6-1 | TGTGCCAGCAGTGAAGCTGACAGAAAGTATAATTCACCCCTCCACTTT | CASSEADRKYNSPLHF
few | TRBJ2-1 | TRBD2 | TRBV19 | TGTGCCAGTAGTGCTAGCGGAAGCTCCTACAATGAGCAGTTCTTC | CASSASGSSYNEQFF
. | TRBJ1-1 | . | TRBV11-2 | TGTGCCAGCAGCTTGGGGGCGGTTACTGAAGCTTTCTTT | CASSLGAVTEAFF
. | TRBJ2-5 | . | TRBV2 | TGTGCCAGCAGCAGGAGGGACGGAGCCTACCAAGAGACCCAGTACTTC | CASSRRDGAYQETQYF
. | TRBJ1-2 | . | TRBV5-4 | TGTGCCAGCAGTTCAGGAGGGGCCGTCGGCTACACCTTC | CASSSGGAVGYTF
few | TRBJ2-5 | TRBD2 | TRBV6-1 | TGTGCCAGCAGCATACCGTCGGGGGGACAAGAGACCCAGTACTTC | CASSIPSGGQETQYF
once | TRBJ1-1 | . | TRBV25-1 | TGTGCCAGCAGTCAAGGAGGGATGAACACTGAAGCTTTCTTT | CASSQGGMNTEAFF
. | TRBJ2-1 | . | TRBV7-9 | TGTGCCAGCAGCTTCCCACCCTTCAATGAGCAGTTCTTC | CASSFPPFNEQFF
. | TRBJ1-1 | TRBD1 | TRBV29-1 | TGCAGCGTCGCTCTGGGACAGGGGATGACGCACACTGAAGCTTTCTTT | CSVALGQGMTHTEAFF
few | TRBJ2-3 | . | TRBV5-1 | TGCGCCAGCAGCTTGGGGGCAGGCACAGATACGCAGTATTTT | CASSLGAGTDTQYF
. | TRBJ2-3 | . | TRBV25-1 | TGTGCCAGCAGTGAGGAGTCAGATACGCAGTATTTT | CASSEESDTQYF
. | TRBJ2-1 | TRBD2 | TRBV4-3 | TGCGCCAGCAGCCCTTCACCTGGAGCGGGAGGTTGGAATGAGCAGTTCTTC | CASSPSPGAGGWNEQFF
. | TRBJ2-7 | . | TRBV7-9 | TGTGCCAGCAGCTATGGCTCCTACGAGCAGTACTTC | CASSYGSYEQYF
. | TRBJ1-3 | . | TRBV19 | TGTGCCAGTAGCGCGAACACCATATATTTT | CASSANTIYF
. | TRBJ2-5 | . | TRBV28 | TGTGCCAGCAGTTTATCGTCCGGGCGGAAAATTAGGGAGACCCAGTACTTC | CASSLSSGRKIRETQYF
. | TRBJ1-2 | . | TRBV20-1 | TGCAGTGCCCTGAGCCCGACAGGCGGTCTCTATGGCTACACCTTC | CSALSPTGGLYGYTF
. | TRBJ2-3 | TRBD2 | TRBV7-3 | TGTGCCAGCAGCCCGACTAGCGGGGGCACAGATACGCAGTATTTT | CASSPTSGGTDTQYF
. | TRBJ1-1 | TRBD1 | TRBV7-6 | TGTGCCAGCAGCCACGGACAGGGGCCTCCTGAAGCTTTCTTT | CASSHGQGPPEAFF
. | TRBJ2-5 | TRBD2 | TRBV19 | TGTGCCAGTAGTATAGATAGCGGGAGGGCCTTACCTGGGACCCAGTACTTC | CASSIDSGRALPGTQYF
. | TRBJ2-3 | TRBD2 | TRBV4-1 | TGCGCCAGCAGCCAACTAGCGGTCACAGATACGCAGTATTTT | CASSQLAVTDTQYF
. | TRBJ2-3 | TRBD2 | TRBV20-1 | TGCAGTGCTAGAGTAGAAGAAGGACTAGCGGGCACAGATACGCAGTATTTT | CSARVEEGLAGTDTQYF
. | TRBJ1-1 | TRBD1 | TRBV19 | TGTGCCAGTGTGACAGGGGGGAACACTGAAGCTTTCTTT | CASVTGGNTEAFF
. | TRBJ2-7 | . | TRBV4-1 | TGCGCCAGCAGCCAAGATATATCTCAGGAATCCTACGAGCAGTACTTC | CASSQDISQESYEQYF
. | TRBJ1-1 | . | TRBV19 | TGTGCCAGTAGCCAAGCGAACACTGAAGCTTTCTTT | CASSQANTEAFF
. | TRBJ2-1 | . | TRBV19 | TGTGCCAGTAGATGGGCGGGTGAGCAGTTCTTC | CASRWAGEQFF